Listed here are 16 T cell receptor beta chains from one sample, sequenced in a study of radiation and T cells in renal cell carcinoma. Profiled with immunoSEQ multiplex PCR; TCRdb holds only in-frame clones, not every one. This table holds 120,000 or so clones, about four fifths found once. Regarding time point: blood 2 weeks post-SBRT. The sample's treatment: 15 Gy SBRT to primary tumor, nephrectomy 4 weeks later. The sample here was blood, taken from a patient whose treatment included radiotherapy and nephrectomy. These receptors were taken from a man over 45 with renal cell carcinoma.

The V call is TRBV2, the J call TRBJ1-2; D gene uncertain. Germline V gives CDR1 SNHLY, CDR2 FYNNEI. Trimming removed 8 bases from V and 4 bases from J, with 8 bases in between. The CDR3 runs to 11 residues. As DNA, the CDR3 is TGTGCCAGCGGGCAGATCTATGGCTACACCTTC. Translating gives CASGQIYGYTF.

The CDR3 DNA sequence: TGCGCCAGCAGCCAAGATGGAAACGGCGGTGGCAATCAGCCCCAGCATTTT. It yields the protein CASSQDGNGGGNQPQHF. The rearrangement links TRBV4-1 to TRBJ1-5; D is unclear. The V gene lost 0 bases and the J gene lost 2 bases, with 14 bases spanning the gap. The CDR3 consists of 17 residues. Germline CDR1 MGHRA, CDR2 YSYEKL.

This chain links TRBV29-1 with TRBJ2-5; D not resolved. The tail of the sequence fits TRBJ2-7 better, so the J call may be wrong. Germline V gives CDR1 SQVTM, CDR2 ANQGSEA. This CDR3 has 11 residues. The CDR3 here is CSVRPGDEQYF. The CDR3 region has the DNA TGCAGCGTTCGCCCGGGCGACGAGCAGTACTTC.

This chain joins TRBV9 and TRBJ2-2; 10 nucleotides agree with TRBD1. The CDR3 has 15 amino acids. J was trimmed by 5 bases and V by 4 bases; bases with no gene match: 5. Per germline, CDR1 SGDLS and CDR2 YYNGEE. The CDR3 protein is CASSKRQGATGELFF. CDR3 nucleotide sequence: TGTGCCAGCAGCAAGAGACAGGGGGCAACCGGGGAGCTGTTTTTT. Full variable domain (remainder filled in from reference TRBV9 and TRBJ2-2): DSGVTQTPKHLITATGQRVTLRCSPRSGDLSVYWYQQSLDQGLQFLIQYYNGEERAKGNILERFSAQQFPDLHSELNLSSLELGDSALYFCASSKRQGATGELFFGEGSRLTVL.

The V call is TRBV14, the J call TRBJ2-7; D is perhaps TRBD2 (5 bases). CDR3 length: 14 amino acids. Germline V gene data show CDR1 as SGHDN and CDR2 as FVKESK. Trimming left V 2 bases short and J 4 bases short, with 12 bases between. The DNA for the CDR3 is TGTGCCAGCAGCCAATTGAGACGGGGATACGAGCAGTACTTC. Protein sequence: CASSQLRRGYEQYF.

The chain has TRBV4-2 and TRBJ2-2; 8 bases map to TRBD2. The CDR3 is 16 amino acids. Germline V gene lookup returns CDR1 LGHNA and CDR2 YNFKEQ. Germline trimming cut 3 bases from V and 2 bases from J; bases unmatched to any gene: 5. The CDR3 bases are TGTGCCAGCAGCCAGAACGGGGGGGCAAACACCGGGGAGCTGTTTTTT. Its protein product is CASSQNGGANTGELFF.

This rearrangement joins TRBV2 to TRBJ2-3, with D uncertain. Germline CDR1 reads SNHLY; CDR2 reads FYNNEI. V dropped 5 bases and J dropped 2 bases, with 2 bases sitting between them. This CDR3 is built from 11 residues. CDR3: CASSYTDTQYF. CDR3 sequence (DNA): TGTGCCAGCAGTTACACAGATACGCAGTATTTT.

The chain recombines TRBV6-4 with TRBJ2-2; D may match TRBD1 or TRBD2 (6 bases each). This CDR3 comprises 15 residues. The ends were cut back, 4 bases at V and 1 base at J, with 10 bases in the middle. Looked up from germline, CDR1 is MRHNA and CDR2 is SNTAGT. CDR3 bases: TGTGCCAGCAGTGCTGAGGGGGGGAACACCGGGGAGCTGTTTTTT. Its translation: CASSAEGGNTGELFF.

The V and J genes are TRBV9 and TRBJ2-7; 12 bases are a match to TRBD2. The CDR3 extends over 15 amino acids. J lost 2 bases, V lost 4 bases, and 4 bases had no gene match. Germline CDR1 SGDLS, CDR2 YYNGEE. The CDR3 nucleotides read TGTGCCAGCAGCTTCTCTAGCGGGGGGGCCTACGAGCAGTACTTC. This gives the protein CASSFSSGGAYEQYF.

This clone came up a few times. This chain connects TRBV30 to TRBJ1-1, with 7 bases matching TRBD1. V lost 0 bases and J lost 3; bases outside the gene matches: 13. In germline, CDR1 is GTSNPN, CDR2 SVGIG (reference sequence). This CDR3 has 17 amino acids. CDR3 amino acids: CAWSVMRGRGEDTEAFF. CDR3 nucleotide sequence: TGTGCCTGGAGTGTCATGAGGGGGCGAGGGGAGGACACTGAAGCTTTCTTT.

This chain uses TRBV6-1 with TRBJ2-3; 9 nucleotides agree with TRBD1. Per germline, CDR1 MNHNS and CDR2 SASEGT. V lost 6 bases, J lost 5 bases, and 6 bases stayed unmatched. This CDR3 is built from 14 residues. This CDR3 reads CASRGGTGIDTQYF. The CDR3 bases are TGTGCCAGCAGGGGCGGGACAGGGATAGATACGCAGTATTTT.

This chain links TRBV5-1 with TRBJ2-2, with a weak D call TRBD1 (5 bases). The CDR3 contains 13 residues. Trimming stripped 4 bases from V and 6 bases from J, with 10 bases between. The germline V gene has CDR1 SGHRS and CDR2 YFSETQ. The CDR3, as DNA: TGCGCCAGCAGCGTCCAGGGTGCCGGGGAGCTGTTTTTT. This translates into CASSVQGAGELFF. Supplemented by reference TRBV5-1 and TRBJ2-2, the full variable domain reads KAGVTQTPRYLIKTRGQQVTLSCSPISGHRSVSWYQQTPGQGLQFLFEYFSETQRNKGNFPGRFSGRQFSNSRSEMNVSTLELGDSALYLCASSVQGAGELFFGEGSRLTVL.

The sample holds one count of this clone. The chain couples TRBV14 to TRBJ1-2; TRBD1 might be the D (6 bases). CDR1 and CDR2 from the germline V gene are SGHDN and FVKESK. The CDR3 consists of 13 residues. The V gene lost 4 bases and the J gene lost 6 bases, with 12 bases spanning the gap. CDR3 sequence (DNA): TGTGCCAGCAGCCCGAGGACAGACGATGGCTACACCTTC. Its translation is CASSPRTDDGYTF.

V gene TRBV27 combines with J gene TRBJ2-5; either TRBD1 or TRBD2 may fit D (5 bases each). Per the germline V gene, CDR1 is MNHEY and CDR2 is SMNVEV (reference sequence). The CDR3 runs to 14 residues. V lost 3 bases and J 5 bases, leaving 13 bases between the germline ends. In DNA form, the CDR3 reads TGTGCCAGCAGTTTTCCCGGGGCAGGGGAGACCCAGTACTTC. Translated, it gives CASSFPGAGETQYF.

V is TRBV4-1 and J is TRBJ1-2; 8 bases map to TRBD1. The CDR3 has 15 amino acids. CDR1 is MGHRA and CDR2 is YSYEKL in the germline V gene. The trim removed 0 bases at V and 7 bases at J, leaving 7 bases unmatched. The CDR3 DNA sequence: TGCGCCAGCAGCCAAGAAACAGGGGGAATCGGTGGCTACACCTTC. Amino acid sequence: CASSQETGGIGGYTF.

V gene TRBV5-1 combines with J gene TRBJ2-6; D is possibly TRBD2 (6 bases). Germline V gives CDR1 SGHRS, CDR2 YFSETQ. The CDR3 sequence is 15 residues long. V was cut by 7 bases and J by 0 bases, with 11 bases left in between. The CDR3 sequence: CASSAGFSGANVLTF. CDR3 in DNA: TGCGCCAGCTCGGCGGGATTCTCTGGGGCCAACGTCCTGACTTTC.